This T cell receptor (beta chain) was recorded in a study of cytomegalovirus exposure and HLA in healthy donors. Overall study results and limits: As immune exposure information, only CMV serostatus was available. Presence/absence analyses took donor sequencing depth as roughly uniform.

The PCR made use of 60 Vbeta and 13 Jbeta primers. Data came from immunoSEQ multiplex PCR; TCRdb stores just in-frame clones and leaves some out. The sample consists of just over 150,000 clones, roughly 82% of them appearing once. A remark on this clone: Its antigen is unknown.

V lost 4 bases and J 1 base, leaving 10 bases between the germline ends. The germline gives CDR1 SQVTM, CDR2 ANQGSEA. The CDR3 runs to 13 residues. What was sequenced was PBMCs. V and J are TRBV29-1 and TRBJ1-2; D is unclear. This clonotype was obtained from a woman aged 45-59 years in good health and CMV-seropositive. The CDR3 DNA reads TGCAGCGTTGCTTTCCGGGATAACTATGGCTACACCTTC. Translating gives CSVAFRDNYGYTF.